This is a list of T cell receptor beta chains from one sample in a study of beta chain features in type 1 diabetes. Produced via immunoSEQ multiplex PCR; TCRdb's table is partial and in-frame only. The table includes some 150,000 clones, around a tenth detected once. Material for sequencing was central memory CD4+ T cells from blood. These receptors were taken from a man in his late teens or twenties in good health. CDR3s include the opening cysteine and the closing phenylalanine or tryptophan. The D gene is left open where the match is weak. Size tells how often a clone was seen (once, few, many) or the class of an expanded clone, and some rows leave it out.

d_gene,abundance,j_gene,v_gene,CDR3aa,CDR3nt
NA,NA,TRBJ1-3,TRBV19,CASSPTRDTIYF,TGTGCCAGTAGTCCGACGCGGGACACCATATATTTT
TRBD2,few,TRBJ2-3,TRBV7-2,CASSLALSGGTQYF,TGTGCCAGCAGCTTAGCGCTGAGCGGGGGGACACAGTATTTT
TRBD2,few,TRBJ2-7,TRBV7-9,CASSYSGGTYEQYF,TGTGCCAGCAGCTATAGCGGGGGGACCTACGAGCAGTACTTC
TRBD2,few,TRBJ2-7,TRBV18,CASSLGGSGYEQYF,TGTGCCAGCTCACTCGGGGGGTCGGGCTACGAGCAGTACTTC
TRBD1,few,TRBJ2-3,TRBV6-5,CASSSNRGHQYF,TGTGCCAGCAGCTCAAACAGGGGGCATCAGTATTTT
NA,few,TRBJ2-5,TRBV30,CAWSVDGGETQYF,TGTGCCTGGAGTGTGGATGGGGGGGAGACCCAGTACTTC
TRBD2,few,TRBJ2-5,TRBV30,CAGRTGGSTQYF,TGTGCCGGGAGGACGGGGGGGTCGACCCAGTACTTC
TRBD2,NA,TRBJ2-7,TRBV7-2,CASSLAAGGSYEQYF,TGTGCCAGCAGCTTAGCGGCGGGGGGCTCCTACGAGCAGTACTTC
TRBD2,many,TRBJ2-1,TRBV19,CASSTAGAGEQFF,TGTGCCAGTAGTACAGCGGGGGCTGGTGAGCAGTTCTTC
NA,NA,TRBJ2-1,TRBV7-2,CASSLRARTYNEQFF,TGTGCCAGCAGCTTGCGGGCCCGAACCTACAATGAGCAGTTCTTC
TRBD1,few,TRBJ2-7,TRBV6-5,CASSRWTGGSYEQYF,TGTGCCAGCAGTCGATGGACAGGGGGATCCTACGAGCAGTACTTC
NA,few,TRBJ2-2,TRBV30,CAWSLGTGELFF,TGTGCCTGGAGCCTCGGCACCGGGGAGCTGTTTTTT
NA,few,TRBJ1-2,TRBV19,CASSRTPDYGYTF,TGTGCCAGTAGTAGGACACCAGACTATGGCTACACCTTC
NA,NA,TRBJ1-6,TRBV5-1,CASSREGGNSPLHF,TGCGCCAGCAGCCGTGAGGGCGGTAATTCACCCCTCCACTTT
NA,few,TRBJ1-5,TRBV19,CASSRNGDQPQHF,TGTGCCAGTAGTCGCAACGGGGATCAGCCCCAGCATTTT